The 18 T cell receptor beta chains presented below share a single source sample, sequenced in a study of T-cell memory formation after mild COVID-19 (dated by TCRdb to the early 2020s). Library prep was done by 5' RACE. Sequencer: Illumina NovaSeq 6000. TCRdb handled the public reads itself, with Q25 trimming in fastp and clone calling in MiXCR, and kept productive beta chains. All rows with the same CDR3 protein become a single entry with the most common DNA and genes. Counted in this sample were just over 350,000 distinct CDR3 sequences; around 14% of them appeared once. The ten largest clones add up to about 22% of the sample. Material for sequencing was PBMCs or a T cell subset sorted from them (not recorded which). These receptors originate from a man younger than 35 who had mild COVID-19 (a few samples of this study predate the infection). The sample titles of this study are shuffled in the database, so cell type and time point are left out; the donor was told from shared clones.

This sequence joins TRBV7-2 and TRBJ1-2, with D possibly being TRBD1 (6 bases). CDR3 length equals 13 residues. Deletions cut 5 bases from V and 4 bases from J, with 11 bases between. Germline V lookup: CDR1 SGHTA, CDR2 FQGNSA. The CDR3 here is CASSPRRGYGYTF. The CDR3 bases are TGTGCCAGCAGCCCCCGCAGGGGCTATGGCTACACCTTC.

The chain employs TRBV9 and TRBJ2-7, with a possible D match to TRBD2 (6 bases). Germline CDR1 and CDR2: SGDLS and YYNGEE. The CDR3 has 14 residues. V lost 7 bases, J lost 2 bases, and 16 bases lay in between. In nucleotides, the CDR3 is TGTGCCAGCTCGGAGGGGCCTCTACCCTACGAGCAGTACGTC. It yields the protein CASSEGPLPYEQYV.

V gene TRBV6-5 combines with J gene TRBJ2-5; possible D gene TRBD2, 6 bases. Trimming cost V 5 bases and J 4 bases, with 14 bases left between them. The CDR3 extends over 14 amino acids. Germline values: CDR1 MNHEY, CDR2 SVGAGI. The CDR3: CASSPPGRGETQYF. DNA of the CDR3: TGTGCCAGCAGTCCCCCCGGGAGAGGAGAGACCCAGTACTTC.

The V and J genes are TRBV19 and TRBJ1-3, with D hard to call. CDR1 and CDR2 from the germline V gene are LNHDA and SQIVND (reference sequence). CDR3 length: 15 residues. The ends were cut back, 7 bases at V and 0 bases at J, with 13 bases in the middle. CDR3 region: CASIPVLSSGNTIYF. The CDR3 DNA is TGTGCCAGTATCCCTGTTTTGAGCTCTGGAAACACCATATATTTT.

The chain is built from TRBV30 and TRBJ2-5; D possibly matches TRBD1 or TRBD2 (5 bases each). CDR1 GTSNPN and CDR2 SVGIG come from the germline V gene (reference sequence). The length of the CDR3 is 13 residues. The CDR3 region has the DNA TGTGGATCCTCGGGCAGGGAGCAAGAGACCCAGTACTTC. Its translation is CGSSGREQETQYF.

This rearrangement joins TRBV7-9 to TRBJ1-5; D is unclear. The germline V gene has CDR1 SEHNR and CDR2 FQNEAQ (reference sequence). The V end was cut by 3 bases, the J end by 7 bases, with 13 bases between. The CDR3 spans 14 residues. CDR3 protein: CASSFEGSGQPQHF. CDR3 sequence (DNA): TGTGCCAGCAGCTTTGAAGGGTCTGGACAGCCCCAGCATTTT.

This clonotype was found a few times. V and J are TRBV7-3 and TRBJ2-5, with 10 bases aligning to TRBD1. The CDR3 is 17 amino acids. The J segment lost 3 bases and the V segment lost 3 bases, leaving 10 bases of the junction unmatched. Germline values: CDR1 SGHTA, CDR2 FQGTGA. Written as DNA, the CDR3 is TGTGCCAGCAGCTTCGTTGGGCGCGGGACAGGGGAAGAGACCCAGTACTTC. Protein sequence: CASSFVGRGTGEETQYF.

This clonotype was picked up a small number of times. The V gene is TRBV29-1, the J gene TRBJ1-2; D may be TRBD1 (5 bases). Germline values: CDR1 SQVTM, CDR2 ANQGSEA. V was clipped by 4 bases and J by 6 bases, with 12 bases between them. CDR3 length: 12 residues. Written as DNA, the CDR3 is TGCAGCGTTGTCGTGGGACCTAATGGCTACACCTTC. Amino acid sequence: CSVVVGPNGYTF.

This clonotype was seen a single time. The V gene is TRBV6-1, the J gene TRBJ1-2; tentatively, D is TRBD1 (5 bases). The CDR3 totals 11 residues. Trimming took off 8 bases at V and 4 bases at J, with 8 bases between the two ends. CDR1 and CDR2 from the germline V gene are MNHNS and SASEGT. CDR3 loop: CASGASYGYTF. CDR3 sequence (DNA): TGTGCCAGCGGGGCGAGCTATGGCTACACCTTC.

This clonotype appeared once. The conserved phenylalanine or tryptophan is not found at the CDR3 terminus, so this likely reflects a read error. V is TRBV28 and J is TRBJ1-2; the D gene is possibly TRBD1 (5 bases). V gave up 2 bases and J gave up 0 bases, with 10 bases separating them. CDR1 and CDR2 from the germline V gene are MDHEN and SYDVKM. This CDR3 is built from 15 residues. In DNA, the CDR3 is TGTGCCAGCAGTTTAGTTGGCAGGGCTAACTATGGCTACACCTTA. Protein sequence: CASSLVGRANYGYTL.

This clonotype was seen more than once but under ten times. The J gene is TRBJ2-3, the V gene TRBV6-2 or TRBV6-3; 7 bases agree with TRBD1. The V segment lost 6 bases and the J segment 2 bases; nucleotides outside the gene matches: 2. The CDR3 runs 13 residues. Looked up from germline, CDR1 is MNHEY and CDR2 is SVGEGT. CDR3 sequence: CASSGTVTDTQYF. The CDR3 DNA follows: TGTGCCAGCAGCGGGACAGTCACAGATACGCAGTATTTT.

This clonotype was observed at least ten times. The rearrangement links TRBV7-9 to TRBJ1-2; D is uncertain. CDR1 is SEHNR, CDR2 FQNEAQ, per germline (reference sequence). There are 12 residues in the CDR3. The V gene lost 5 bases and the J gene lost 5 bases, with 9 bases spanning the gap. CDR3 in DNA: TGTGCCAGCAGCCCGTTTGGGTATGGCTACACCTTC. This encodes CASSPFGYGYTF. Combining the CDR3 with reference TRBV7-9 and TRBJ1-2 gives the whole variable domain DTGVSQNPRHKITKRGQNVTFRCDPISEHNRLYWYRQTLGQGPEFLTYFQNEAQLEKSRLLSDRFSAERPKGSFSTLEIQRTEQGDSAMYLCASSPFGYGYTFGSGTRLTVV.

This clonotype was seen a few times. The V call is TRBV7-9, the J call TRBJ1-3, with 7 bases that match TRBD1. Germline loops: CDR1 SEHNR, CDR2 FQNEAQ (reference sequence). V shed 2 bases and J 0 bases; nucleotides not matched to a gene: 13. The CDR3 covers 19 residues. CDR3 amino acids: CASSLLIPRTGTSGNTIYF. CDR3 DNA sequence: TGTGCCAGCAGCTTATTAATCCCCCGGACAGGAACCTCTGGAAACACCATATATTTT.

The chain combines TRBV20-1 with TRBJ2-3; 9 bases are shared with TRBD2. The germline V gene has CDR1 DFQATT and CDR2 SNEGSKA (reference sequence). There are 15 residues in the CDR3. Unmatched junction bases numbered 13, after V lost 3 bases and J lost 9 bases. The CDR3 loop is CSASPTTPSGVTQYF. CDR3 DNA sequence: TGCAGTGCTAGTCCTACCACTCCTAGCGGGGTAACGCAGTATTTT.

The chain recombines TRBV7-9 with TRBJ1-5; TRBD1 is a possible D gene (5 bases). Trimming left V 4 bases short and J 7 bases short, with 8 bases between. The CDR3 has 12 amino acids. The germline gives CDR1 SEHNR, CDR2 FQNEAQ (reference sequence). CDR3 DNA: TGTGCCAGCAGCTCCTGGGGCCAGCCCCAGCATTTT. It yields the protein CASSSWGQPQHF.

The chain joins TRBV7-2 to TRBJ2-3; no definite D call. Germline V gene lookup returns CDR1 SGHTA and CDR2 FQGNSA. V gave up 6 bases and J gave up 2 bases, with 18 bases separating them. This CDR3 contains 16 residues. The chain's CDR3 is CASRPGSAGVTDTQYF. The CDR3 bases are TGTGCCAGCAGGCCCGGTTCAGCTGGCGTCACAGATACGCAGTATTTT. The full variable domain, in which reference TRBV7-2 and TRBJ2-3 provide the parts outside the CDR3, is GAGVSQSPSNKVTEKGKDVELRCDPISGHTALYWYRQSLGQGLEFLIYFQGNSAPDKSGLPSDRFSAERTGGSVSTLTIQRTQQEDSAVYLCASRPGSAGVTDTQYFGPGTRLTVL.

This clonotype was seen only a few times. The chain combines TRBV2 with TRBJ2-3; weak D call: TRBD2 (6 bases). Germline CDR1 and CDR2: SNHLY and FYNNEI. Trimming stripped 1 base from V and 3 bases from J, with 17 bases between. The CDR3 is 17 residues long. The CDR3 loop reads CASSEEYRAGITDTQYF. Written as DNA, the CDR3 is TGTGCCAGCAGTGAAGAGTACCGAGCGGGTATTACAGATACGCAGTATTTT.

This clonotype was detected many times. This rearrangement joins TRBV12-3 or TRBV12-4 to TRBJ2-7, with TRBD1 matching 7 bases. V shed 6 bases, J shed 5 bases, and the junction held 7 bases outside the gene matches. This CDR3 contains 13 residues. The CDR3 region is CASSLQGINEQYF. The CDR3 DNA follows: TGTGCCAGCAGCTTACAGGGGATAAACGAGCAGTACTTC.